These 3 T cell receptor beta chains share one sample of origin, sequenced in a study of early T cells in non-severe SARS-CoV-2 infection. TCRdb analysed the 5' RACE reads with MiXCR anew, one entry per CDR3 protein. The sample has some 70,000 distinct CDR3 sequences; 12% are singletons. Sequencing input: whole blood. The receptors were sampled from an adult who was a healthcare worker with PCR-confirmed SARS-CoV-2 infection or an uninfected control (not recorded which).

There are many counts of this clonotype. This chain's CDR3 is CASAIVLDGELFF. The CDR3 DNA reads TGTGCCAGCGCGATAGTTTTGGACGGGGAGCTGTTTTTT. This rearrangement joins TRBV5-6 to TRBJ2-2, with unresolved D. Trimming cost V 7 bases and J 7 bases, with 14 bases left between them. There are 13 residues in the CDR3. The germline gives CDR1 SGHDT, CDR2 YYEEEE.

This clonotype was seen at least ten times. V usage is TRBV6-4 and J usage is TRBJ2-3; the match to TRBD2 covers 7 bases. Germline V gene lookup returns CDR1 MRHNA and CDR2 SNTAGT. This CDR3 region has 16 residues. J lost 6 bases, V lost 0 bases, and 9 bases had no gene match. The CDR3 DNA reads TGTGCCAGCAGTGACTCAGCGGGGTCGGGCAAGGATACGCAGTATTTT. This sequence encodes CASSDSAGSGKDTQYF.

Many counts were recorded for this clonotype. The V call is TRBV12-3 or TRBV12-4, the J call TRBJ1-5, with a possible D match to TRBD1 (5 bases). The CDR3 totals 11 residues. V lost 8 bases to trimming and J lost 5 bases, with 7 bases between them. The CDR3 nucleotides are TGTGCCAGCGGGGCCTATCAGCCCCAGCATTTT. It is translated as CASGAYQPQHF.